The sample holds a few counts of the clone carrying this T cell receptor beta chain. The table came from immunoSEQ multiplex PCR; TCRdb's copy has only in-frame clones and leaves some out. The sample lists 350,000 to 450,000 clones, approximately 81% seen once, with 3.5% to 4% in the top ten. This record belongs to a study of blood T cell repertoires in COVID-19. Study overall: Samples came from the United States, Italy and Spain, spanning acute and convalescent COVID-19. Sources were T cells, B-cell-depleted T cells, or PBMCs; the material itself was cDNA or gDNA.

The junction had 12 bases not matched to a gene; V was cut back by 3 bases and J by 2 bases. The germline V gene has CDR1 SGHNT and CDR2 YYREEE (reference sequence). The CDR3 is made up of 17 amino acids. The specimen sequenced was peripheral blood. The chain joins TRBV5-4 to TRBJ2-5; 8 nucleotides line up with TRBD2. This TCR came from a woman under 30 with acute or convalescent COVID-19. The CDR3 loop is CASSSVGLALTQETQYF. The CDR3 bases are TGTGCCAGCAGCTCAGTAGGACTAGCTCTCACTCAAGAGACCCAGTACTTC.